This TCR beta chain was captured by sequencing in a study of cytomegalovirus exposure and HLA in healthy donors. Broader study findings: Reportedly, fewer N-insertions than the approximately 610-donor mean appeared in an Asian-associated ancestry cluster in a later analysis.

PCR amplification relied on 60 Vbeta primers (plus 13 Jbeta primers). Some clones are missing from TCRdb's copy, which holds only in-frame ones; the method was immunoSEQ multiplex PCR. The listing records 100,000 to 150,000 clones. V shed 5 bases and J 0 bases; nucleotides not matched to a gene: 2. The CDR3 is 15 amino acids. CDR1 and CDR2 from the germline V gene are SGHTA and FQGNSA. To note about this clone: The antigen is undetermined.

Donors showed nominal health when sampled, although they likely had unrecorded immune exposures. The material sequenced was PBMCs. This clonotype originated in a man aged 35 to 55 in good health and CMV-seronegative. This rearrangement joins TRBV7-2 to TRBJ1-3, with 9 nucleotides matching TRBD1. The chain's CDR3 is CASSVTGGSGNTIYF. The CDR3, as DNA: TGTGCCAGCAGCGTGACAGGGGGCTCTGGAAACACCATATATTTT.